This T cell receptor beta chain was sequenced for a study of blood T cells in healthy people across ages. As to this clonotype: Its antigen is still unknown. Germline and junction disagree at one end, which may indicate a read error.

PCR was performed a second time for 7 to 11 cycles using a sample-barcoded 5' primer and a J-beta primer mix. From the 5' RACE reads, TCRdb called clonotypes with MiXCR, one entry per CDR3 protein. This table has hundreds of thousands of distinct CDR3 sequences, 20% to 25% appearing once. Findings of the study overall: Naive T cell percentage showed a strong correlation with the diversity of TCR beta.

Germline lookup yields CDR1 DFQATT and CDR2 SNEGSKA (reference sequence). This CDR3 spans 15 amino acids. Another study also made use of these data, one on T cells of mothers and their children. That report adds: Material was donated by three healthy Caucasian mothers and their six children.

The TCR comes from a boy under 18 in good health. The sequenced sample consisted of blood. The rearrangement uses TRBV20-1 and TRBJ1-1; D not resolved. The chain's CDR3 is CSVRPPTQMNTEAFF. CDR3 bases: TGCAGTGTTAGACCGCCGACACAAATGAACACTGAAGCTTTCTTT.